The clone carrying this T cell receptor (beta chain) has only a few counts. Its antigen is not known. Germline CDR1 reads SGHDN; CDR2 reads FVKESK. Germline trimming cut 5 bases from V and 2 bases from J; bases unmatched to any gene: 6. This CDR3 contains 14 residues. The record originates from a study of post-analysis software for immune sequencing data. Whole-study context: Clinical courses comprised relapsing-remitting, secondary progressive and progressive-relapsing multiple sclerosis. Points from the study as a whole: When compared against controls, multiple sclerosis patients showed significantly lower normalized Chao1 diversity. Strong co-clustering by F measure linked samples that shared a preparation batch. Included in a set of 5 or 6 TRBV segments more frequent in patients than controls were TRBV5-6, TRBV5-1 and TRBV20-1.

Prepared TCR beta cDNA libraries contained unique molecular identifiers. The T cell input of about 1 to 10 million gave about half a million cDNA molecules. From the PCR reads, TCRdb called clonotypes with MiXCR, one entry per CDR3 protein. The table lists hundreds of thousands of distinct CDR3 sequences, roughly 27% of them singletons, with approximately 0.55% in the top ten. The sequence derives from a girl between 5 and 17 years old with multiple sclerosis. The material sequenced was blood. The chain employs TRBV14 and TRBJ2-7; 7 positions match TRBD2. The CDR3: CASSSGLVPYEQYF. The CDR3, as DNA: TGTGCCAGCAGCTCCGGACTAGTCCCCTACGAGCAGTACTTC.